The clone carrying this T cell receptor beta chain showed up many times. The V gene lost 5 bases and the J gene lost 2 bases, with 19 bases spanning the gap. This CDR3 region has 16 residues. The germline V gene encodes CDR1 SGHVS and CDR2 FNYEAQ. Profiling of TCR beta VDJ combinations and CDR3 sequences used genomic DNA as template. From the reads, TCRdb called clonotypes with MiXCR, one entry per CDR3 protein. The table has 450,000 to 600,000 distinct CDR3 sequences, over 25% seen once. Patients who underwent sequencing had shown CD8+CD57+ cell expansion by flow cytometry. Each patient carried a diagnosis of severe acquired aplastic anemia. This entry is derived from a study of CD8+CD57+ T cells in acquired aplastic anemia.

This clonotype was obtained from a human donor with aplastic anemia. The specimen was sorted CD4+, CD8+, or CD8+CD57+ T cells (not recorded which) from PBMCs. The V call is TRBV7-6, the J call TRBJ2-7, with a weak D call TRBD1 (6 bases). The CDR3 DNA reads as TGTGCCAGCAGCCCCATACGTGGGGGCCGAGCCTACGAGCAGTACTTC. It translates to CASSPIRGGRAYEQYF.